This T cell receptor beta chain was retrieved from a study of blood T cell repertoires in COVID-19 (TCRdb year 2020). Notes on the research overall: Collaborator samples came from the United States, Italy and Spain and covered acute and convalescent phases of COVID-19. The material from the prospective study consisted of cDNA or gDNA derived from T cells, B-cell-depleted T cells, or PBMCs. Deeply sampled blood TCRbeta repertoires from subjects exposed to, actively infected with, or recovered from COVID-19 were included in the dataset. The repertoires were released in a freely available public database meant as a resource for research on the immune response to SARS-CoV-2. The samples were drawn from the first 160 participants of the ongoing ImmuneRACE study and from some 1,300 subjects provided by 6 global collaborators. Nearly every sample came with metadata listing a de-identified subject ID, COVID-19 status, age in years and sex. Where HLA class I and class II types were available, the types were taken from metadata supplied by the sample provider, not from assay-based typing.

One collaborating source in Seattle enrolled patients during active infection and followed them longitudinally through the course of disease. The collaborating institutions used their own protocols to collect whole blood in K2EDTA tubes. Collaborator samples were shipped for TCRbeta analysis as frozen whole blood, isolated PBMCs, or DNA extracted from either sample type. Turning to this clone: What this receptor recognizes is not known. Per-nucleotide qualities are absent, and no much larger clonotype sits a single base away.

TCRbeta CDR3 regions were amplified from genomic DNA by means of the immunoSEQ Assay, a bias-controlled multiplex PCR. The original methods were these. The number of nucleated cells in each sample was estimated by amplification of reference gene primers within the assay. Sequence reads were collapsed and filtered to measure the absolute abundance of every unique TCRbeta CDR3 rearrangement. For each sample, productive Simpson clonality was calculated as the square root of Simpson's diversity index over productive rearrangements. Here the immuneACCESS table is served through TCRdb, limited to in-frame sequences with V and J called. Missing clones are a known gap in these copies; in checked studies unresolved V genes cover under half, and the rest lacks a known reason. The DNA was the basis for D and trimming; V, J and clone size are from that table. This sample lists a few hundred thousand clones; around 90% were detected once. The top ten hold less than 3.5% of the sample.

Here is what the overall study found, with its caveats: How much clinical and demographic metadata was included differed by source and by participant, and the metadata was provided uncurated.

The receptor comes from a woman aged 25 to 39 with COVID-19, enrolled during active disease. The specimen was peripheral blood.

CDR3 sequence: CASSPNGGRVGEKLFF. DNA sequence: TGTGCCAGCAGCCCTAACGGGGGGCGGGTTGGTGAAAAACTGTTTTTT. This chain is built from TRBV9 and TRBJ1-4, with a weak D call of TRBD1 (6 bases match). V loses 4 bases of germline sequence and J loses 7 bases, and the interval between the two ends is 20 bases. Looking up the germline V gene yields CDR1 SGDLS and CDR2 YYNGEE. The CDR3 measures 16 amino acids from cysteine to phenylalanine. Only the CDR3 part of the read is kept: 48 bases, read in frame from the first base.